This T cell receptor (beta chain) emerged from a study of blood T cells in healthy people across ages. The CDR3 is made up of 15 amino acids. Germline V gives CDR1 SGHRS, CDR2 YFSETQ. Trimming removed 6 bases at V and 2 bases at J, with 14 bases between. The authors ran a second PCR of roughly 6 to 12 cycles using a sample-barcoded 5' primer and a J-beta primer mix. Every sample returned 3 million or more CDR3-containing paired-end reads. TCRdb re-called the 5' RACE reads through MiXCR, storing one row per CDR3 protein. Altogether more than 1.4 million distinct CDR3 sequences are present, around two fifths being singletons, with the ten largest covering roughly 7.9%. Whole-study results and caveats: In these data, TCR beta diversity tracked strongly with naive T cell percentage. A roughly linear age-dependent decrease characterized TCR beta diversity per million T cells.

On this clonotype: Antigen specificity is unknown.

The sequencing input was blood. The TCR originated in a woman aged 18-29 years in good health. The chain carries TRBV5-1 and TRBJ2-2; tentative D call: TRBD2 (6 bases). The CDR3 reads CASTYRGTNTGELFF. CDR3 nucleotides: TGCGCCAGCACCTACCGGGGGACTAACACCGGGGAGCTGTTTTTT. The full variable domain, rest sourced from reference TRBV5-1 and TRBJ2-2, is KAGVTQTPRYLIKTRGQQVTLSCSPISGHRSVSWYQQTPGQGLQFLFEYFSETQRNKGNFPGRFSGRQFSNSRSEMNVSTLELGDSALYLCASTYRGTNTGELFFGEGSRLTVL.